The 9 T cell receptor beta chains below all came from one sample that was sequenced in a study of T cell responses to AZD1222 COVID-19 vaccine. Assay used: immunoSEQ multiplex PCR; TCRdb lists only in-frame clones, some missing. This sample has fewer than 150,000 clones, with roughly 88% found just once. The sequencing used peripheral blood, collected 28 days after the second AZD1222 dose. These receptors all come from an adult who received the AZD1222 COVID-19 vaccine.

The V and J genes are TRBV12-3 or TRBV12-4 and TRBJ1-2; D gene ambiguous. Between the trimmed V and J ends, which lost 6 bases and 8 bases, there was a span of 10 bases. The CDR3 is 11 amino acids. DNA of the CDR3: TGTGCCAGCAGACGGACCTGGGGCTACACCTTC. Residues: CASRRTWGYTF.

The rearrangement joins TRBV19 to TRBJ1-3; 8 bases are a match to TRBD1. CDR1 is LNHDA and CDR2 is SQIVND in the germline V gene (reference sequence). The CDR3 consists of 16 residues. Unmatched junction bases numbered 8, after V lost 5 bases and J lost 2 bases. The CDR3 bases are TGTGCCAGTAGTCCCCGCGGGACAGGAGCTGGAAACACCATATATTTT. Translation gives CASSPRGTGAGNTIYF.

This CDR3 is CATSGFSREAFF. Written as DNA, the CDR3 is TGTGCCACCAGCGGATTCTCGCGGGAAGCTTTCTTT. The rearrangement links TRBV15 to TRBJ1-1; D remains unclear. The germline V gene encodes CDR1 LNHNV and CDR2 YYDKDF (reference sequence). The CDR3 length is 12 residues. The V end lost 5 bases, the J end lost 8 bases, and 12 bases lay between the germline ends.

The chain is built from TRBV6-5 and TRBJ1-1; TRBD1 aligns across 7 bases. CDR1 is MNHEY and CDR2 is SVGAGI in the germline V gene. The CDR3 is 13 amino acids. Trimming at V came to 7 bases and at J to 4 bases, leaving 6 bases not matched to a gene. CDR3 DNA: TGTGCCAGCAAACTGACAGGGCTCACTGAAGCTTTCTTT. Translating gives CASKLTGLTEAFF.

In its sample, this clone was seen once. This rearrangement joins TRBV28 to TRBJ2-7; 7 bases fit TRBD1. Unmatched junction bases numbered 2, after V lost 4 bases and J lost 2 bases. Germline values: CDR1 MDHEN, CDR2 SYDVKM. The CDR3 contains 13 residues. In DNA, the CDR3 is TGTGCCAGCAGTTCGGGACAGACCTACGAGCAGTACTTC. It yields the protein CASSSGQTYEQYF.

The chain uses TRBV19 and TRBJ2-3, with 8 bases aligning to TRBD1. Trimming removed 7 bases from V and 3 bases from J; junction bases left unmatched: 9. Germline V gene sequence: CDR1 LNHDA, CDR2 SQIVND (reference sequence). This CDR3 contains 15 residues. This chain's CDR3 is CASTYGQGWTDTQYF. CDR3 nucleotide sequence: TGTGCCAGTACGTACGGACAGGGTTGGACAGATACGCAGTATTTT.

The CDR3, as DNA: TGTGCCAGCAGCCGTAATAACAGGGTTAGTACTTCGGATGAGCAGTTCTTC. It is translated as CASSRNNRVSTSDEQFF. This chain links TRBV5-4 with TRBJ2-1; possible D gene TRBD1, 6 bases. The CDR3 spans 17 residues. The V and J ends lost 4 bases and 8 bases respectively, with 25 bases between them. Germline V gives CDR1 SGHNT, CDR2 YYREEE (reference sequence).

The V gene is TRBV28, the J gene TRBJ1-1; D is perhaps TRBD1 (5 bases). Trimming took 10 bases from V and 11 from J, leaving 26 bases between them. This CDR3 has 14 residues. Per germline, CDR1 MDHEN and CDR2 SYDVKM. The CDR3 spells CAIKGYKGEGPAFF. The CDR3 bases are TGTGCCATCAAAGGATACAAGGGTGAGGGACCGGCTTTCTTT. Based on the CDR3 plus reference TRBV28 and TRBJ1-1, the full variable domain is DVKVTQSSRYLVKRTGEKVFLECVQDMDHENMFWYRQDPGLGLRLIYFSYDVKMKEKGDIPEGYSVSREKKERFSLILESASTNQTSMYLCAIKGYKGEGPAFFGQGTRLTVV.

The V call is TRBV20-1, the J call TRBJ1-3, with D possibly TRBD1 on 5 matching bases. Deletions cut 3 bases from V and 4 bases from J, with 16 bases between. The CDR3 sequence is 15 residues long. Germline CDR1 reads DFQATT; CDR2 reads SNEGSKA (reference sequence). In DNA form, the CDR3 reads TGCAGTGCTAGTGTTGGAGGGGCGGTGGGAAACACCATATATTTT. Translated, it gives CSASVGGAVGNTIYF.